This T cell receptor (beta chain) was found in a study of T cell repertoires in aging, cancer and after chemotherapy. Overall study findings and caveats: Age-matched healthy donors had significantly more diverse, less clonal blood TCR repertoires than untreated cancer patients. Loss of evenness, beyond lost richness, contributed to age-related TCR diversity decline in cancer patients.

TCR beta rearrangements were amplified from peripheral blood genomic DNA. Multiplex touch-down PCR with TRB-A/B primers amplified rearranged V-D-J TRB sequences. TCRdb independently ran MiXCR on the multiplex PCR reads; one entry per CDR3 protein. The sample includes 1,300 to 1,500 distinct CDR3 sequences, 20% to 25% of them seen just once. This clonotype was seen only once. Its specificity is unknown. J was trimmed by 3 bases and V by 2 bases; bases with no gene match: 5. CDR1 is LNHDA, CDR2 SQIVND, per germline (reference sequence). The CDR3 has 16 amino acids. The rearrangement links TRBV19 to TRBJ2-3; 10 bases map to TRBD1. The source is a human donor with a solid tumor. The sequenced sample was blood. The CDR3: CASSIQGQGLTDTQYF. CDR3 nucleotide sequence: TGTGCCAGTAGTATACAGGGACAGGGGTTAACAGATACGCAGTATTTT.